A single sample gave rise to the 3 T cell receptor beta chains below, sequenced in a study of tumor-infiltrating lymphocytes in primary liver carcinoma. With a constant-region primer, TCR beta cDNA was made from about 0.55 ug of total RNA. ARM-PCR, slightly modified, supplied the TCR beta libraries through three nested multiplex PCR rounds. A C-beta reverse primer was combined with TRBV1-TRBV30 forward primers in the first two PCR rounds, and each round had around 11 cycles. TCRdb called the multiplex PCR reads again in MiXCR, with one record for every CDR3 protein. The sample lists about 320,000 distinct CDR3 sequences, 55% to 65% occurring once. The source of the blood RNA was unsorted whole blood, and germline DNA was extracted as well. The material sequenced was peripheral blood. All receptors come from a man aged 35-49 years with primary liver carcinoma and hepatitis B virus infection.

This clonotype was counted at least ten times. This chain connects TRBV6-4 to TRBJ2-3, with 7 bases fitting TRBD1. Germline assignment: CDR1 MRHNA and CDR2 SNTAGT. V was pared by 4 bases and J by 5 bases, with 6 bases of the junction left unmatched. This CDR3 comprises 14 residues. This CDR3 is CASSAAGGRDTQYF. The CDR3 bases are TGTGCCAGCAGTGCGGCAGGGGGTAGAGATACGCAGTATTTT.

This clonotype was seen more than once but under ten times. The V and J genes are TRBV5-4 and TRBJ2-6, with D perhaps being TRBD1 or TRBD2 (5 bases each). Trimming shortened V by 4 bases and J by 0 bases, and 17 bases separated the two germline ends. The CDR3 consists of 18 residues. Looked up from germline, CDR1 is SGHNT and CDR2 is YYREEE (reference sequence). Written as DNA, the CDR3 is TGTGCCAGCAGCCCGGGGACCGGATTACCCTCTGGGGCCAACGTCCTGACTTTC. Protein sequence: CASSPGTGLPSGANVLTF.

Turning to this clonotype: This may stem from a read error, because a much larger clone lies one nucleotide away. In DNA form, the CDR3 reads TGTGCCAGCAGTCACGTGGGTCGTGCGGCTTTCTTT. Protein product: CASSHVGRAAFF. The genes are TRBV6-5 and TRBJ1-1, with D uncertain. Trimming pared 5 bases from V and 11 bases from J, leaving 15 bases between. CDR1 MNHEY and CDR2 SVGAGI come from the germline V gene. This CDR3 is 12 amino acids long.